A few counts support the clone carrying this T cell receptor beta chain. Its antigen is not known. MiXCR was run by TCRdb on the reads, yielding one entry per CDR3 protein. The table has about 890,000 distinct CDR3 sequences, 30% to 40% seen once. This entry belongs to a study of T cell repertoires in cytomegalovirus infection. The CDR3 has 16 residues. V lost 2 bases to trimming and J lost 8 bases, with 21 bases between them. Germline CDR1 WSHSY, CDR2 SAAADI. The clonotype originates from a human donor in good health (CMV status not recorded). Some clones in this sample may be carry-over from other donors' samples. The rearrangement links TRBV10-2 to TRBJ1-2; D ambiguous. The sequencing here drew on cultured CD8+ T cells from PBMCs, taken from culture after CMV antigen stimulation. CDR3 amino acids: CASSEPSGLPLGGYTF. CDR3 nucleotide sequence: TGCGCCAGCAGTGAGCCCTCCGGACTACCTCTGGGCGGCTACACCTTC.